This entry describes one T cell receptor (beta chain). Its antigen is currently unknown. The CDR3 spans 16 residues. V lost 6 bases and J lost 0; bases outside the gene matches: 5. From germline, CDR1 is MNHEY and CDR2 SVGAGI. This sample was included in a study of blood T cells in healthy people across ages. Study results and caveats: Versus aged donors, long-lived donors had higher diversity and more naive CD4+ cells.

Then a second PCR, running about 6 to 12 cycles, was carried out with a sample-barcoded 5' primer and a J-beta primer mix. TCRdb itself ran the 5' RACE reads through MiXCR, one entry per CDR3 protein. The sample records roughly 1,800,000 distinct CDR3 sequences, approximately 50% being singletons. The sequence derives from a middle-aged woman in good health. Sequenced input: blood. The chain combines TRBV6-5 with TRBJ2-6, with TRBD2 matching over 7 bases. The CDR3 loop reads CASRLGGSSGANVLTF. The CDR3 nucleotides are TGTGCCAGCAGATTAGGCGGGAGCTCTGGGGCCAACGTCCTGACTTTC.